This passage covers 24 T cell receptor beta chains from one sample sequenced in a study of vaccination and CD4 T cells after COVID-19 (dated by TCRdb to 2022 to 2024). The library was obtained by PCR. Sequenced using an Illumina iSeq 100. DNA from cultured CD4+ T cells was subjected to TCR sequencing with the Oncomine TCR Beta short-read assay at the Johns Hopkins FTIC core. Clones were called with MiXCR by TCRdb after fastp trimmed the public reads at Q25, and only in-frame beta chains were retained. All rows with the same CDR3 protein become a single entry with the most common DNA and genes. The sample has 18,000 or so distinct CDR3 sequences on record, 51% of them singletons. Around 20% of the sample comes from the top ten. Taken with the paper, the label for time point translates to: late sampling 161 to 241 days after vaccination in three convalescent patients. The sample's treatment or condition label is to be understood as: roughly 11-day PBMC culture with coronavirus spike peptide pools or control peptides (ViraFEST assay).

Their recognized antigens are unknown. The source was CD4+ T cells from blood, cultured in vitro, collected about 7 months after SARS-CoV-2 vaccination. The receptors derive from a human donor who had recovered from COVID-19.

V usage is TRBV7-2 and J usage is TRBJ1-6; TRBD1 might be the D (5 bases). V lost 1 base and J 7 bases, leaving 11 bases between the germline ends. Looked up from germline, CDR1 is SGHTA and CDR2 is FQGNSA. The CDR3 runs to 15 residues. CDR3 amino acids: CASSLVGRANSPLHF. CDR3 sequence (DNA): TGTGCCAGCAGCTTAGTCGGCAGGGCCAATTCACCCCTCCACTTT.

This chain uses TRBV27 with TRBJ2-5; D gene uncertain. Germline loops: CDR1 MNHEY, CDR2 SMNVEV (reference sequence). Trimming took 0 bases from V and 1 from J, leaving 6 bases between them. This CDR3 comprises 14 residues. DNA of the CDR3: TGTGCCAGCAGTTTATCGGCCGGCCAAGAGACCCAGTACTTC. Translation: CASSLSAGQETQYF.

Judged by abundance, this clonotype is medium-sized. The chain carries TRBV6-5 and TRBJ2-3; D assignment may be TRBD1 or TRBD2 (5 bases each). This CDR3 has 15 residues. The ends were cut back, 0 bases at V and 4 bases at J, with 11 bases in the middle. CDR1 MNHEY and CDR2 SVGAGI come from the germline V gene. This CDR3 is CASSYSGEGSDTQYF. The CDR3 DNA reads as TGTGCCAGCAGTTACTCGGGTGAGGGGTCAGATACGCAGTATTTT.

The DNA for the CDR3 is TGCAGTGCCCCCAGGGGGGGGCAGGAAAAACTGTTTTTT. Translating it yields CSAPRGGQEKLFF. The chain uses TRBV20-1 and TRBJ1-4; 7 bases agree with TRBD1. The CDR3 is 13 amino acids. The junction had 9 bases not matched to a gene; V was cut back by 6 bases and J by 8 bases. CDR1 and CDR2 (germline): DFQATT, SNEGSKA (reference sequence).

The gene calls are TRBV19 and TRBJ2-3; D is possibly TRBD1 (5 bases). The CDR3 has 15 residues. Germline assignment: CDR1 LNHDA and CDR2 SQIVND (reference sequence). Between the trimmed V and J ends, which lost 6 bases and 2 bases, there was a span of 15 bases. CDR3 nucleotide sequence: TGTGCCAGTAGCGAAACAGGTCACCTCACAGATACGCAGTATTTT. Encoded protein: CASSETGHLTDTQYF.

The CDR3: CASSLSESDTQYF. The CDR3 DNA follows: TGTGCCAGCAGCTTGTCTGAATCGGATACGCAGTATTTT. The chain is built from TRBV7-2 and TRBJ2-3; no definite D call. CDR3 size: 13 residues. The germline V and J ends were trimmed by 3 bases and 6 bases, with 10 bases remaining between them. Germline V CDR1 and CDR2: SGHTA, FQGNSA.

The rearrangement uses TRBV20-1 and TRBJ2-3, with 11 bases matching TRBD2. CDR3 length: 15 residues. Germline assignment: CDR1 DFQATT and CDR2 SNEGSKA (reference sequence). V dropped 8 bases and J dropped 4; count of bases not matched to a gene: 11. CDR3 coding DNA: TGCAGTCCCCTAACCGGGACTAGCGGTTCAGATACGCAGTATTTT. Encoded protein: CSPLTGTSGSDTQYF.

The chain is built from TRBV6-1 and TRBJ1-2, with 9 bases that match TRBD1. Germline lookup yields CDR1 MNHNS and CDR2 SASEGT. Trimming cost V 5 bases and J 3 bases; bases outside gene matches: 7. The CDR3 sequence is 15 residues long. The CDR3 nucleotides are TGTGCCAGCAGTACCCCGGACAGGGGCGACTATGGCTACACCTTC. Amino acids: CASSTPDRGDYGYTF.

The rearrangement joins TRBV15 to TRBJ2-3; D unresolved. Germline V lookup: CDR1 LNHNV, CDR2 YYDKDF (reference sequence). The CDR3 totals 17 residues. Between the trimmed V and J ends, which lost 0 bases and 0 bases, there was a span of 13 bases. This CDR3 is CATSRDRTAFSTDTQYF. CDR3 DNA: TGTGCCACCAGCAGAGATAGAACGGCGTTTAGCACAGATACGCAGTATTTT.

J is TRBJ2-7 and V is TRBV12-3 or TRBV12-4, with a possible D match to TRBD2 (5 bases). The CDR3 runs to 16 residues. The V and J ends lost 6 bases and 4 bases respectively, with 22 bases between them. In nucleotides, the CDR3 is TGTGCCAGCAGCCCCAGCGGTAGCGCCCCTCTTTACGAGCAGTACTTC. Translating it yields CASSPSGSAPLYEQYF.

The chain is built from TRBV7-8 and TRBJ1-2; no reliable D call. Between the trimmed V and J ends, which lost 3 bases and 2 bases, there was a span of 19 bases. In germline, CDR1 is SGHVS, CDR2 FQNEAQ. The CDR3 is 17 amino acids. In DNA form, the CDR3 reads TGTGCCAGCAGCTTCGACGGTTACGGGGTCAGGAACTATGGCTACACCTTC. Its protein is CASSFDGYGVRNYGYTF. Based on the CDR3 plus reference TRBV7-8 and TRBJ1-2, the full variable domain is GAGVSQSPRYKVAKRGQDVALRCDPISGHVSLFWYQQALGQGPEFLTYFQNEAQLDKSGLPSDRFFAERPEGSVSTLKIQRTQQEDSAVYLCASSFDGYGVRNYGYTFGSGTRLTVV.

The J gene is TRBJ2-7, the V gene TRBV7-8; D is possibly TRBD1 (6 bases). Germline V gives CDR1 SGHVS, CDR2 FQNEAQ. Trimming cost V 0 bases and J 1 base, with 7 bases left between them. CDR3 size: 14 residues. CDR3: CASSLARGSYEQYF. Written as DNA, the CDR3 is TGTGCCAGCAGCTTAGCAAGGGGGTCCTACGAGCAGTACTTC.

There are a few counts of this clonotype. The J gene is TRBJ2-5, the V gene TRBV20-1; TRBD2 matches 7 bases. Per the germline V gene, CDR1 is DFQATT and CDR2 is SNEGSKA (reference sequence). V lost 3 bases, J lost 1 base, and 5 bases stayed unmatched. The CDR3 contains 14 residues. CDR3 bases: TGCAGTGCTAGGCTAGCGGTTACCCAAGAGACCCAGTACTTC. It specifies CSARLAVTQETQYF.

This rearrangement joins TRBV5-4 to TRBJ1-1; tentative D call: TRBD1 (6 bases). The germline V gene encodes CDR1 SGHNT and CDR2 YYREEE (reference sequence). This CDR3 is 15 amino acids long. The ends were cut back, 1 base at V and 4 bases at J, with 14 bases in the middle. The CDR3, as DNA: TGTGCCAGCAGCTTGCCACAGGGCGTTGGCACTGAAGCTTTCTTT. The encoded protein is CASSLPQGVGTEAFF.

This chain connects TRBV6-5 to TRBJ2-7, with 11 bases fitting TRBD1. The CDR3 has 16 residues. From germline, CDR1 is MNHEY and CDR2 SVGAGI. V dropped 4 bases and J dropped 2; count of bases not matched to a gene: 7. The CDR3 sequence: CASSSHGTGGTYEQYF. The CDR3 region has the DNA TGTGCCAGCAGTTCACATGGGACAGGGGGAACCTACGAGCAGTACTTC.

This chain joins TRBV4-2 and TRBJ1-5; tentatively, D is TRBD1 (5 bases). In germline, CDR1 is LGHNA, CDR2 YNFKEQ. CDR3 length equals 16 residues. V lost 0 bases to trimming and J lost 1 base, with 10 bases between them. The CDR3 reads CASSQDQGRSNQPQHF. In DNA, the CDR3 is TGTGCCAGCAGCCAAGATCAGGGACGAAGCAATCAGCCCCAGCATTTT.

The V and J genes are TRBV15 and TRBJ1-2; D might be TRBD1 (6 bases). The CDR3 has 18 amino acids. The germline gives CDR1 LNHNV, CDR2 YYDKDF (reference sequence). With 0 bases removed from V and 0 bases from J, the gap between germline ends came to 17 bases. The CDR3 region has the DNA TGTGCCACCAGCAGAGATAGGGGGTCTTCCGAAGCTAACTATGGCTACACCTTC. Amino acids: CATSRDRGSSEANYGYTF. Supplemented by reference TRBV15 and TRBJ1-2, the full variable domain reads DAMVIQNPRYQVTQFGKPVTLSCSQTLNHNVMYWYQQKSSQAPKLLFHYYDKDFNNEADTPDNFQSRRPNTSFCFLDIRSPGLGDTAMYLCATSRDRGSSEANYGYTFGSGTRLTVV.

The chain couples TRBV7-2 to TRBJ2-3; unclear D gene. V was pared by 5 bases and J by 1 base, with 19 bases between. From germline, CDR1 is SGHTA and CDR2 FQGNSA. The CDR3 runs to 17 residues. The CDR3 DNA sequence: TGTGCCAGCAGCCCCCGGCCGGGTGGCGCGCGCACAGATACGCAGTATTTT. This translates into CASSPRPGGARTDTQYF.

This clonotype appeared a few times. The chain is built from TRBV7-3 and TRBJ1-2, with TRBD1 identical over 9 bases. The germline gives CDR1 SGHTA, CDR2 FQGTGA. V trimming: 4 bases; J trimming: 6 bases; junction bases outside the gene matches: 6. The CDR3 is 14 amino acids. The CDR3 loop reads CASSSGQGADGYTF. For the CDR3, the DNA is TGTGCCAGCAGCTCGGGACAGGGAGCTGATGGCTACACCTTC.

J is TRBJ2-1 and V is TRBV19; 14 bases line up with TRBD2. Germline CDR1 reads LNHDA; CDR2 reads SQIVND (reference sequence). CDR3 size: 15 residues. J was trimmed by 8 bases and V by 4 bases; bases with no gene match: 4. The CDR3 protein is CASSKRGLAGDEQFF. The DNA for the CDR3 is TGTGCCAGTAGTAAACGGGGACTAGCGGGAGATGAGCAGTTCTTC.

The J gene is TRBJ2-7, the V gene TRBV20-1; D remains ambiguous. The CDR3 extends over 14 amino acids. Germline assignment: CDR1 DFQATT and CDR2 SNEGSKA (reference sequence). The V and J ends lost 1 base and 2 bases respectively, with 12 bases between them. CDR3 DNA sequence: TGCAGTGCTAGAGGCCAGGCAGACCCCTACGAGCAGTACTTC. Protein product: CSARGQADPYEQYF.

This chain links TRBV18 with TRBJ2-1; 8 positions match TRBD2. Trimming cost V 0 bases and J 8 bases; bases outside gene matches: 9. CDR3 length equals 16 residues. The germline V gene encodes CDR1 KGHSH and CDR2 LQKENI. This chain's CDR3 is CASSPPTGGPPDEQFF. The CDR3 coding sequence is TGTGCCAGCTCACCACCGACGGGGGGGCCCCCCGATGAGCAGTTCTTC.

This clonotype is large (0.1 to 1%). The genes are TRBV7-8 and TRBJ1-5; 7 positions agree with TRBD1. The germline CDR1 and CDR2 sequences are SGHVS and FQNEAQ. V lost 1 base to trimming and J lost 11 bases; unmatched junction nucleotides: 17. CDR3 length: 17 amino acids. This CDR3 reads CASSLVPGQAGIPSQHF. The CDR3 nucleotides read TGTGCCAGCAGCTTAGTTCCCGGACAGGCAGGTATTCCGTCCCAGCATTTT.

The CDR3 sequence: CASSPTYGRGAGELFF. CDR3 DNA sequence: TGTGCCAGCAGCCCCACCTATGGCAGGGGAGCCGGGGAGCTGTTTTTT. This chain links TRBV7-3 with TRBJ2-2; D perhaps matches TRBD1 (6 bases). The ends were cut back, 5 bases at V and 6 bases at J, with 19 bases in the middle. CDR3 length: 16 amino acids. The germline V gene has CDR1 SGHTA and CDR2 FQGTGA.